The clone carrying this T cell receptor (beta chain) was seen a handful of times. In the PCR, 60 Vbeta and 13 Jbeta primers were used. Profiled with immunoSEQ multiplex PCR; TCRdb holds only in-frame clones, not every one. Of fewer than 200,000 clones listed, 8.5% to 10% are singletons. This sample is part of a study of cytomegalovirus exposure and HLA in healthy donors. Trimming took 4 bases from V and 0 from J; bases not matched to a gene: 6. The V gene's germline CDR1 is GTSNPN and CDR2 SVGIG (reference sequence). The CDR3 runs to 17 residues. This chain connects TRBV30 to TRBJ2-6; 10 bases map to TRBD2. The sequence derives from a woman aged 25 to 39 in good health and CMV-seropositive. The source material was PBMCs. CDR3 coding DNA: TGTGCCTGGACCGGACTAGCGGTCGCCTCTGGGGCCAACGTCCTGACTTTC. Its protein product is CAWTGLAVASGANVLTF. The variable domain in full, with the rest retrieved from reference TRBV30 and TRBJ2-6, is SQTIHQWPATLVQPVGSPLSLECTVEGTSNPNLYWYRQAAGRGLQLLFYSVGIGQISSEVPQNLSASRPQDRQFILSSKKLLLSDSGFYLCAWTGLAVASGANVLTFGAGSRLTVL.